This entry lists 5 T cell receptor beta chains sequenced from one sample in a study of cytomegalovirus exposure and HLA in healthy donors. The PCR contained 60 Vbeta and 13 Jbeta primers. Measured with immunoSEQ multiplex PCR; TCRdb has only the in-frame clones, and not every one. The repertoire holds under 200,000 clones, 70% to 80% seen once, with about 2.3% in the top ten. Material for sequencing was PBMCs. Receptor source: a woman between 50 and 59 years old in good health and CMV-seronegative.

This clone came up a few times. CDR3 amino acids: CASRDRVNEKLFF. As DNA, the CDR3 is TGCGCCAGCAGGGACAGGGTTAATGAAAAACTGTTTTTT. The V call is TRBV4-1, the J call TRBJ1-4, with 8 bases identical to TRBD1. Germline V gene data show CDR1 as MGHRA and CDR2 as YSYEKL. Trimming cost V 6 bases and J 4 bases; bases outside gene matches: 1. This CDR3 comprises 13 residues.

The rearrangement links TRBV10-3 to TRBJ1-4, with D unresolved. Germline CDR1 and CDR2: ENHRY and SYGVKD. The CDR3 is 12 residues long. The V end was cut by 4 bases, the J end by 5 bases, with 5 bases between. The CDR3 DNA is TGTGCCATCAGTGGAGGGAATGAAAAACTGTTTTTT. It yields the protein CAISGGNEKLFF.

V is TRBV9 and J is TRBJ2-3, with 8 bases matching TRBD2. The CDR3 has 16 amino acids. CDR1 is SGDLS, CDR2 YYNGEE, per germline. V dropped 4 bases and J dropped 1; count of bases not matched to a gene: 8. CDR3 DNA sequence: TGTGCCAGCAGCCTGCGGGGGGCCCTAGGCACAGATACGCAGTATTTT. Protein: CASSLRGALGTDTQYF.

The gene calls are TRBV4-2 and TRBJ2-7; possibly TRBD2 for D (5 bases). Trimming removed 0 bases at V and 6 bases at J, with 12 bases between. The germline gives CDR1 LGHNA, CDR2 YNFKEQ. The CDR3 is 14 residues long. The chain's CDR3 is CASSQEEGVGEQYF. The DNA for the CDR3 is TGTGCCAGCAGCCAAGAAGAGGGTGTGGGCGAGCAGTACTTC.

The V gene is TRBV7-3, the J gene TRBJ2-5, with a weak D call TRBD1 (6 bases). CDR1 and CDR2 (germline): SGHTA, FQGTGA. V was cut by 1 base and J by 7 bases, with 13 bases left in between. The CDR3 runs to 14 residues. The CDR3, as DNA: TGTGCCAGCAGCTTAAACCCAGGGGCTGGGACCCAGTACTTC. This encodes CASSLNPGAGTQYF.